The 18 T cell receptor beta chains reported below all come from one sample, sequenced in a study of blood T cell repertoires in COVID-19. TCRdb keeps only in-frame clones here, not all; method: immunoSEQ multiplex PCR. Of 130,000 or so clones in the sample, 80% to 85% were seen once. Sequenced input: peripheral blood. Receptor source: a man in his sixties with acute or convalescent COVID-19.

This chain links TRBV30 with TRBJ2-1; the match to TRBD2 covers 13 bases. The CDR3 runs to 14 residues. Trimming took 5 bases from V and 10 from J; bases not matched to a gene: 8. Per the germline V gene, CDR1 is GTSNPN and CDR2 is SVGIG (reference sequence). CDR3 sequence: CAWVTSGGALEQFF. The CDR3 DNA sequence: TGTGCCTGGGTAACTAGCGGGGGGGCGTTAGAGCAGTTCTTC. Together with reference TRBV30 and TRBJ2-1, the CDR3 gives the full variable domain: SQTIHQWPATLVQPVGSPLSLECTVEGTSNPNLYWYRQAAGRGLQLLFYSVGIGQISSEVPQNLSASRPQDRQFILSSKKLLLSDSGFYLCAWVTSGGALEQFFGPGTRLTVL.

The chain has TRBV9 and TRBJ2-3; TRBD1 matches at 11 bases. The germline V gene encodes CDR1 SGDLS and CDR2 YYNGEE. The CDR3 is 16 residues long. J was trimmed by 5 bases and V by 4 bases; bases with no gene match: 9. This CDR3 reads CASSFRDRGSEDTQYF. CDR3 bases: TGTGCCAGCAGCTTCCGGGACAGGGGGAGTGAAGATACGCAGTATTTT.

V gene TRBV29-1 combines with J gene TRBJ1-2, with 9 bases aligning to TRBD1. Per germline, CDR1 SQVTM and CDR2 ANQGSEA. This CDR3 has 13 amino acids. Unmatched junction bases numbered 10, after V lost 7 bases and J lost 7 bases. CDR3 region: CSASTGGVGGYTF. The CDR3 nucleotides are TGCAGCGCTTCAACAGGGGGCGTGGGTGGCTACACCTTC.

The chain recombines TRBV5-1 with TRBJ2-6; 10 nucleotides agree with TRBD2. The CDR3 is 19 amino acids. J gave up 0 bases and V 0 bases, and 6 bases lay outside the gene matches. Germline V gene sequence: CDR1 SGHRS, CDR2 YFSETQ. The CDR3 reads CASSLEVAGGGSGANVLTF. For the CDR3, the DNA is TGCGCCAGCAGCTTGGAAGTAGCGGGGGGTGGCTCTGGGGCCAACGTCCTGACTTTC.

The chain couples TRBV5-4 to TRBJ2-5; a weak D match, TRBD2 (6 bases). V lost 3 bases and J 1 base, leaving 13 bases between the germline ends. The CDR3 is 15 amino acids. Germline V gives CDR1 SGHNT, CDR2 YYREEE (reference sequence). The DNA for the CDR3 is TGTGCCAGCAGCTCCCCTTACGGGGGCCAAGAGACCCAGTACTTC. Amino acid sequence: CASSSPYGGQETQYF. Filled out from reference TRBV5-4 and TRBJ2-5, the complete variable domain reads ETGVTQSPTHLIKTRGQQVTLRCSSQSGHNTVSWYQQALGQGPQFIFQYYREEENGRGNFPPRFSGLQFPNYSSELNVNALELDDSALYLCASSSPYGGQETQYFGPGTRLLVL.

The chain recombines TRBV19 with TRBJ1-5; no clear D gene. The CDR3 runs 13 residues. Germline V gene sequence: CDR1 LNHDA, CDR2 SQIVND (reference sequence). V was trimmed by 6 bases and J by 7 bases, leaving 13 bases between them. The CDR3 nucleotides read TGTGCCAGTAGCCCATCTTCTCGGCAGCCCCAGCATTTT. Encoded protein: CASSPSSRQPQHF.

The CDR3 sequence is CASTEDTYYGYTF. For the CDR3, the DNA is TGTGCCAGCACCGAGGACACATACTATGGCTACACCTTC. This chain joins TRBV12-3 or TRBV12-4 and TRBJ1-2, with a tentative D call TRBD1 (5 bases). Between the trimmed V and J ends, which lost 7 bases and 3 bases, there was a span of 12 bases. The CDR3 spans 13 residues.

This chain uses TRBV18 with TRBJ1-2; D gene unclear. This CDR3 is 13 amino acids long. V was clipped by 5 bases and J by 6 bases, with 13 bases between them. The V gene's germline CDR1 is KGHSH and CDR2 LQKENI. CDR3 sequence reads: CASSKGPGDGYTF. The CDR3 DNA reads TGTGCCAGCTCAAAAGGCCCCGGAGATGGCTACACCTTC.

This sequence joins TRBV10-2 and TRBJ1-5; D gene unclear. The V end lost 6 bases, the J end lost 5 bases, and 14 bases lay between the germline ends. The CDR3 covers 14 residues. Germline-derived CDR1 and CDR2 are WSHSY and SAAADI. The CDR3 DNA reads TGCGCCAGCAGAGGACGTGGGAGGGATCAGCCCCAGCATTTT. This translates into CASRGRGRDQPQHF.

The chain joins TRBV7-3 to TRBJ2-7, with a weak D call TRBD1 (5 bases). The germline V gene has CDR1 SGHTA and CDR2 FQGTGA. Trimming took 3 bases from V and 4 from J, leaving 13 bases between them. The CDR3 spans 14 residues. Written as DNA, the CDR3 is TGTGCCAGCAGCTTGGCCCAGGGCAATTACGAGCAGTACTTC. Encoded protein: CASSLAQGNYEQYF.

CDR3 bases: TGTGCCAGCAGCTCAACAAGGACAGGGGACCCCTTGAACACTGAAGCTTTCTTT. It yields the protein CASSSTRTGDPLNTEAFF. The chain joins TRBV9 to TRBJ1-1; TRBD1 agrees at 9 bases. Losses at the gene ends were 4 bases for V and 0 bases for J; bases not matched to a gene: 13. The CDR3 extends over 18 amino acids. CDR1 and CDR2 (germline): SGDLS, YYNGEE. Full variable domain (missing parts from reference TRBV9 and TRBJ1-1): DSGVTQTPKHLITATGQRVTLRCSPRSGDLSVYWYQQSLDQGLQFLIQYYNGEERAKGNILERFSAQQFPDLHSELNLSSLELGDSALYFCASSSTRTGDPLNTEAFFGQGTRLTVV.

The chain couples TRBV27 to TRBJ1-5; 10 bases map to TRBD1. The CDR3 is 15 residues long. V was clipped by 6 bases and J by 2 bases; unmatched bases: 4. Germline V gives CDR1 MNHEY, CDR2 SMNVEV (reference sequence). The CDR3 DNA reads TGTGCCAGCAGACGACAGGGGGCAGGCAATCAGCCCCAGCATTTT. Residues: CASRRQGAGNQPQHF.

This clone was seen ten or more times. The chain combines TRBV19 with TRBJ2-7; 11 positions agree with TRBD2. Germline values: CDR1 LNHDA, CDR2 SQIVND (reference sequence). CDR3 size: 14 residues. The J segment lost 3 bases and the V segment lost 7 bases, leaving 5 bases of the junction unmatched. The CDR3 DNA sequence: TGTGCCAGTACCCCCGGGACTAGCGGCTACGAGCAGTACTTC. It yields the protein CASTPGTSGYEQYF. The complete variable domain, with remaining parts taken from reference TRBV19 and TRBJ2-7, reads DGGITQSPKYLFRKEGQNVTLSCEQNLNHDAMYWYRQDPGQGLRLIYYSQIVNDFQKGDIAEGYSVSREKKESFPLTVTSAQKNPTAFYLCASTPGTSGYEQYFGPGTRLTVT.

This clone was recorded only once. CDR3 coding DNA: TGTGCCAGCAGCCTAGTCCCCGGTCAAGGGGTCTATGGCTACACCTTC. Protein product: CASSLVPGQGVYGYTF. This chain joins TRBV5-6 and TRBJ1-2; tentative D call: TRBD1 (5 bases). Trimming pared 4 bases from V and 4 bases from J, leaving 20 bases between. The V gene's germline CDR1 is SGHDT and CDR2 YYEEEE. The CDR3 totals 16 residues. Drawing the rest from reference TRBV5-6 and TRBJ1-2, the complete variable domain is DAGVTQSPTHLIKTRGQQVTLRCSPKSGHDTVSWYQQALGQGPQFIFQYYEEEERQRGNFPDRFSGHQFPNYSSELNVNALLLGDSALYLCASSLVPGQGVYGYTFGSGTRLTVV.

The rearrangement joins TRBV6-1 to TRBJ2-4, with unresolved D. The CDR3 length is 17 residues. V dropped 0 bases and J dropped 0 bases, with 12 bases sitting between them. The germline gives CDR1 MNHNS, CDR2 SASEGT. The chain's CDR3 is CASSEATFSIAKNIQYF. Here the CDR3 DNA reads TGTGCCAGCAGTGAAGCGACTTTTTCGATAGCCAAAAACATTCAGTACTTC.

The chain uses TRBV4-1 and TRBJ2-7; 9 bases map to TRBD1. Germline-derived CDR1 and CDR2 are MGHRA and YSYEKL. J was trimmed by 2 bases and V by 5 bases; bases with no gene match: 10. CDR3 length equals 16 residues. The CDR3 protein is CASSTTRGTGTYEQYF. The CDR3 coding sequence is TGCGCCAGCAGCACTACCAGGGGGACAGGGACCTACGAGCAGTACTTC.

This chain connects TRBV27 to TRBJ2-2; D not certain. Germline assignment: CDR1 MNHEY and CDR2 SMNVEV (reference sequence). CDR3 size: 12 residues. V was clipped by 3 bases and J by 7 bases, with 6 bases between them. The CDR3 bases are TGTGCCAGCAGTTTCTCTAGCGGGGAGCTGTTTTTT. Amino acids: CASSFSSGELFF.

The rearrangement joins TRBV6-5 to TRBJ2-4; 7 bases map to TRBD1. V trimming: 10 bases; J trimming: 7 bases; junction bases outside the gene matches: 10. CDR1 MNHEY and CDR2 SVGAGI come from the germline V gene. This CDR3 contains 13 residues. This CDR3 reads CATLGRGQNIQYF. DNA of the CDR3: TGTGCCACCTTGGGCAGGGGACAGAACATTCAGTACTTC.